The 20 T cell receptor beta chains given below trace back to one sample, sequenced in a study of cytomegalovirus exposure and HLA in healthy donors. 60 Vbeta and 13 Jbeta primers were used in PCR. Sequenced by immunoSEQ multiplex PCR; TCRdb stores in-frame clones only, minus some. Of roughly 89,000 clones listed, about 76% were seen once; the top ten hold around 10%. Sequencing was carried out using PBMCs. Source of these receptors: a man under 40 in good health and CMV-seropositive.

This clone was counted only a few times. This chain links TRBV5-1 with TRBJ2-3; D is possibly TRBD1 (6 bases). V was trimmed by 0 bases and J by 2 bases, leaving 13 bases between them. CDR1 is SGHRS and CDR2 is YFSETQ in the germline V gene. This CDR3 has 16 amino acids. The CDR3 nucleotides read TGCGCCAGCAGCTTGGAGGGGGTTGGGGCCACAGATACGCAGTATTTT. Its translation: CASSLEGVGATDTQYF.

J is TRBJ2-5 and V is TRBV6-5; D not certain. Gene TRBJ2-7 matches the end of the DNA better, so the J call may be wrong. The germline CDR1 and CDR2 sequences are MNHEY and SVGAGI. This CDR3 contains 15 residues. The CDR3 reads CASSYTPEVNYEQYF. In nucleotides, the CDR3 is TGTGCCAGCAGTTACACCCCGGAAGTCAACTACGAGCAGTACTTC.

This clone was found once. The V and J genes are TRBV5-6 and TRBJ2-5; possibly TRBD1 for D (6 bases). Trimming stripped 0 bases from V and 4 bases from J, with 16 bases between. CDR3 length: 16 residues. Germline V lookup: CDR1 SGHDT, CDR2 YYEEEE. CDR3 sequence (DNA): TGTGCCAGCAGCTTGGCACGGCCGACAGGCTCAGAGACCCAGTACTTC. Encoded protein: CASSLARPTGSETQYF.

The chain carries TRBV7-2 and TRBJ2-5; D is ambiguous. The CDR3 consists of 14 residues. Germline CDR1 reads SGHTA; CDR2 reads FQGNSA. Trimming pared 0 bases from V and 2 bases from J, leaving 7 bases between. The CDR3: CASSLAGQQETQYF. The CDR3, as DNA: TGTGCCAGCAGCTTAGCGGGCCAACAAGAGACCCAGTACTTC.

The CDR3 is CATSRTGGNQPQHF. The CDR3 region has the DNA TGTGCCACCTCCCGTACAGGGGGCAATCAGCCCCAGCATTTT. The V gene is TRBV11-2, the J gene TRBJ1-5, with 7 nucleotides matching TRBD1. Germline trimming cut 10 bases from V and 2 bases from J; bases unmatched to any gene: 8. The CDR3 is made up of 14 amino acids. CDR1 and CDR2 from the germline V gene are SGHAT and FQNNGV.

The CDR3 spells CASSRLSDQETQYF. The CDR3 bases are TGTGCCAGCAGCCGTCTTTCAGACCAAGAGACCCAGTACTTC. This chain uses TRBV9 with TRBJ2-5; D gene ambiguous. Trimming left V 4 bases short and J 0 bases short, with 10 bases between. CDR1 and CDR2 from the germline V gene are SGDLS and YYNGEE. The CDR3 runs to 14 residues.

This chain connects TRBV23-1 to TRBJ1-4, with D tentatively TRBD1 (5 bases). TRBV23-1 is recorded as an ORF, its role being uncertain. Trimming removed 0 bases from V and 0 bases from J, with 11 bases in between. CDR3 length equals 17 residues. CDR3 protein: CASSQSTTAATNEKLFF. The CDR3 DNA reads as TGCGCCAGCAGTCAATCGACGACAGCAGCAACTAATGAAAAACTGTTTTTT.

The rearrangement links TRBV7-9 to TRBJ1-4, with TRBD1 as a possible D gene (5 bases). CDR1 and CDR2 (germline): SEHNR, FQNEAQ (reference sequence). The germline V and J ends were trimmed by 7 bases and 7 bases, with 13 bases remaining between them. There are 13 residues in the CDR3. CDR3 bases: TGTGCCAGCATGCCAAGGGGTTTTGAAAAACTGTTTTTT. Protein product: CASMPRGFEKLFF.

V usage is TRBV7-9 and J usage is TRBJ2-1; the match to TRBD2 covers 8 bases. CDR1 is SEHNR and CDR2 is FQNEAQ in the germline V gene (reference sequence). J lost 0 bases, V lost 4 bases, and 5 bases had no gene match. This CDR3 is built from 16 residues. CDR3 nucleotides: TGTGCCAGCAGCTACGGGGGGGCGAGCTCCTACAATGAGCAGTTCTTC. It yields the protein CASSYGGASSYNEQFF.

This clone was counted between two and nine times. The gene calls are TRBV6-1 and TRBJ1-1; 8 nucleotides match TRBD1. V gave up 0 bases and J gave up 11 bases; unmatched junction bases: 11. Germline V lookup: CDR1 MNHNS, CDR2 SASEGT. The CDR3 sequence is 15 residues long. For the CDR3, the DNA is TGTGCCAGCAGTGAAGCACCGGACAGGGCGGTTGAGGCTTTCTTT. Translation gives CASSEAPDRAVEAFF.

The rearrangement joins TRBV7-3 to TRBJ2-5; 9 bases map to TRBD1. The tail of the sequence fits TRBJ2-7 better, so the J call may be wrong. The length of the CDR3 is 14 residues. Germline loops: CDR1 SGHTA, CDR2 FQGTGA. CDR3: CASSLTGGSYEQYF. The CDR3 bases are TGTGCCAGCAGCCTGACAGGGGGGTCCTACGAGCAGTACTTC.

To note about this clone: Distinct nucleotide sequences in the sample also encode this CDR3. The V call is TRBV5-1, the J call TRBJ1-3; D not resolved. Germline CDR1 and CDR2: SGHRS and YFSETQ. The CDR3 sequence is 14 residues long. V lost 0 bases, J lost 0 bases, and 4 bases lay in between. CDR3 in DNA: TGCGCCAGCAGCTTGGATAGCTCTGGAAACACCATATATTTT. This encodes CASSLDSSGNTIYF.

V usage is TRBV18 and J usage is TRBJ1-5; 7 bases map to TRBD1. Germline V CDR1 and CDR2: KGHSH, LQKENI. V lost 8 bases to trimming and J lost 9 bases; unmatched junction nucleotides: 10. This CDR3 region has 13 residues. Here the CDR3 DNA reads TGTGCCAGCGCAGACAGGGTGGCGCGGCCCCAGCATTTT. Amino acids: CASADRVARPQHF.

The count of this clone is one. The V and J genes are TRBV28 and TRBJ2-1, with TRBD1 identical over 7 bases. The germline V gene has CDR1 MDHEN and CDR2 SYDVKM. V lost 8 bases, J lost 9 bases, and 7 bases stayed unmatched. CDR3 size: 12 residues. The CDR3 reads CASFKQGFEQFF. The CDR3 DNA is TGTGCCAGCTTTAAACAGGGGTTTGAGCAGTTCTTC.

This rearrangement joins TRBV2 to TRBJ2-3; D is undetermined. V lost 6 bases and J 1 base, leaving 11 bases between the germline ends. Germline CDR1 is SNHLY and CDR2 is FYNNEI. The CDR3 extends over 14 amino acids. The CDR3 loop reads CASSQVSGTDTQYF. CDR3 nucleotide sequence: TGTGCCAGCAGCCAGGTCTCAGGCACAGATACGCAGTATTTT. The whole variable domain, remainder taken from reference TRBV2 and TRBJ2-3, is EPEVTQTPSHQVTQMGQEVILRCVPISNHLYFYWYRQILGQKVEFLVSFYNNEISEKSEIFDDQFSVERPDGSNFTLKIRSTKLEDSAMYFCASSQVSGTDTQYFGPGTRLTVL.

V gene TRBV25-1 combines with J gene TRBJ2-2; 7 nucleotides agree with TRBD1. From germline, CDR1 is MGHDK and CDR2 SYGVNS. V lost 7 bases, J lost 3 bases, and 5 bases stayed unmatched. The CDR3 totals 14 residues. CDR3 sequence: CASTFGTDTGELFF. CDR3 coding DNA: TGTGCCAGCACTTTCGGGACAGACACCGGGGAGCTGTTTTTT.

V usage is TRBV5-6 and J usage is TRBJ2-4, with D possibly TRBD2 on 5 matching bases. Trimming shortened V by 0 bases and J by 6 bases, and 7 bases separated the two germline ends. This CDR3 is built from 13 residues. From germline, CDR1 is SGHDT and CDR2 YYEEEE. CDR3 in amino acids: CASSLVEGNIQYF. Here the CDR3 DNA reads TGTGCCAGCAGCTTGGTTGAGGGAAACATTCAGTACTTC.

The chain couples TRBV6-1 to TRBJ1-6, with D unresolved. Trimming removed 7 bases from V and 10 bases from J, with 5 bases in between. Germline V lookup: CDR1 MNHNS, CDR2 SASEGT. CDR3 length: 10 residues. DNA of the CDR3: TGTGCCAGCAAGCTGTCACCCCTCCACTTT. Its protein product is CASKLSPLHF.

This clone has just one count. The chain joins TRBV5-1 to TRBJ2-5, with a tentative D call TRBD2 (5 bases). The CDR3 length is 16 residues. V lost 0 bases and J lost 2, with 14 bases in between. Looked up from germline, CDR1 is SGHRS and CDR2 is YFSETQ. The CDR3 spells CASSLGGSRRQETQYF. The CDR3 bases are TGCGCCAGCAGCTTGGGTGGGAGTAGGAGGCAAGAGACCCAGTACTTC.

The V and J genes are TRBV13 and TRBJ2-5, with 7 positions matching TRBD2. Trimming removed 3 bases from V and 1 base from J; junction bases left unmatched: 8. The CDR3 covers 16 residues. Germline loops: CDR1 PRHDT, CDR2 FYEKMQ (reference sequence). DNA of the CDR3: TGTGCCAGCAGCTTCAGAACTAGCGAGGCCCAAGAGACCCAGTACTTC. This gives the protein CASSFRTSEAQETQYF.